This TCR beta chain was identified during a study of T cell responses to AZD1222 COVID-19 vaccine. Findings of the study overall: Distributed over spike, vaccine-associated CD4 TCRs predominated at 160-218 and 743-854. Spike-specific TCR breadth and depth were elevated following two AZD1222 doses. In all cases, repertoires were sampled only after the peak T cell response.

The protocol was immunoSEQ multiplex PCR, while the TCRdb copy is restricted to in-frame clones and leaves out a portion. The sample records roughly 150,000 clones, around 90% being singletons. Turning to this clone: Its matching antigen is unknown.

CDR1 and CDR2 from the germline V gene are ENHRY and SYGVKD. CDR3 length: 16 residues. The germline V and J ends were trimmed by 0 bases and 4 bases, with 13 bases remaining between them. The sequenced sample was peripheral blood, obtained 28 days after the second AZD1222 dose. This sequence was found in an adult who received the AZD1222 COVID-19 vaccine. The chain recombines TRBV10-3 with TRBJ1-3; D perhaps matches TRBD1 (6 bases). CDR3 nucleotides: TGTGCCATCAGTGAGTCGAGGGGGGTTTACGGAAACACCATATATTTT. Protein product: CAISESRGVYGNTIYF.